The clone carrying this TCR beta chain was picked up a small number of times. TCRdb fed the 5' RACE reads into MiXCR, producing one record per CDR3 protein. The sample contains 55,000 to 75,000 distinct CDR3 sequences, almost 30% of which appear only once. V shed 3 bases, J shed 6 bases, and the junction held 8 bases outside the gene matches. Germline assignment: CDR1 SGDLS and CDR2 YYNGEE. The CDR3 has 14 residues. The sequenced material came from tumor-infiltrating naive CD4+ T cells sorted from the breast tumor. Stated subset: naive CD4+ T cells, CD4+CD45RA+CD25-. The TCR comes from a female donor with breast cancer. V is TRBV9 and J is TRBJ1-2; 7 bases are a match to TRBD1. In nucleotides, the CDR3 is TGTGCCAGCAGCGGTAGACAGGGAAGGAATGGCTACACCTTC. The encoded protein is CASSGRQGRNGYTF. The full variable domain, rest sourced from reference TRBV9 and TRBJ1-2, is DSGVTQTPKHLITATGQRVTLRCSPRSGDLSVYWYQQSLDQGLQFLIQYYNGEERAKGNILERFSAQQFPDLHSELNLSSLELGDSALYFCASSGRQGRNGYTFGSGTRLTVV.